Following are 31 T cell receptor beta chains from one sample sequenced in a study of shared clonotypes between healthy human individuals. Using immunoSEQ multiplex PCR, the repertoire was profiled, and TCRdb retains in-frame clones only, with some absent. The profile shows around 940,000 clones, approximately 76% of them singletons. The sample was memory CD4+ T cells sorted from blood. The subset is: CD45RA-negative fraction. These receptors all come from a man aged 18 to 30 in good health.

This clone was detected ten times or more. The chain joins TRBV5-1 to TRBJ2-6; the match to TRBD1 covers 9 bases. J gave up 2 bases and V 3 bases, and 6 bases lay outside the gene matches. This CDR3 has 17 residues. Germline loops: CDR1 SGHRS, CDR2 YFSETQ. The CDR3 coding sequence is TGCGCCAGCAGCTGGACAGGGGCGGATACTGGGGCCAACGTCCTGACTTTC. Translation: CASSWTGADTGANVLTF.

The rearrangement joins TRBV28 to TRBJ1-4, with D unclear. From germline, CDR1 is MDHEN and CDR2 SYDVKM. The CDR3 length is 20 residues. Trimming pared 4 bases from V and 0 bases from J, leaving 24 bases between. CDR3: CASSYIAPSSRAATNEKLFF. In nucleotides, the CDR3 is TGTGCCAGCAGTTACATCGCCCCTTCTTCGCGGGCCGCAACTAATGAAAAACTGTTTTTT.

The rearrangement joins TRBV27 to TRBJ2-2, with D tentatively TRBD2 (6 bases). Germline V gene lookup returns CDR1 MNHEY and CDR2 SMNVEV (reference sequence). V lost 8 bases and J lost 4, with 17 bases in between. This CDR3 comprises 15 residues. CDR3 DNA sequence: TGTGCCAGCCCCCCCGGGGGACGGAGCACCGGGGAGCTGTTTTTT. It yields the protein CASPPGGRSTGELFF.

The sample holds a few counts of this clone. The rearrangement uses TRBV28 and TRBJ1-2, with 8 bases aligning to TRBD1. The CDR3 consists of 12 residues. The germline V gene has CDR1 MDHEN and CDR2 SYDVKM. Trimming removed 10 bases from V and 7 bases from J; junction bases left unmatched: 8. The CDR3 is CAITDRAGGYTF. DNA for the CDR3: TGTGCCATAACGGACAGGGCCGGTGGCTACACCTTC.

The table lists this clone with a few counts. The V call is TRBV2, the J call TRBJ2-2; D is perhaps TRBD2 (5 bases). V shed 8 bases and J shed 7 bases, with 14 bases lying between them. CDR1 and CDR2 (germline): SNHLY, FYNNEI. The CDR3 loop spans 13 amino acids. The CDR3 nucleotides are TGTGCCAGCGGAGGACTTCCAGGCGGGGAGCTGTTTTTT. As protein: CASGGLPGGELFF.

This sequence joins TRBV2 and TRBJ2-5; D may be TRBD1 (7 bases). The CDR3 covers 15 residues. Trimming pared 5 bases from V and 6 bases from J, leaving 19 bases between. Germline V gene data show CDR1 as SNHLY and CDR2 as FYNNEI. CDR3 sequence: CASSIATGRGKTQYF. CDR3 sequence (DNA): TGTGCCAGCAGTATAGCGACAGGGCGGGGAAAGACCCAGTACTTC.

The chain uses TRBV5-4 and TRBJ2-7; D possibly corresponds to TRBD1 (6 bases). Germline V gives CDR1 SGHNT, CDR2 YYREEE (reference sequence). The CDR3 is 14 residues long. Trimming pared 2 bases from V and 1 base from J, leaving 10 bases between. CDR3 region: CASSFGDTSYEQYF. As DNA, the CDR3 is TGTGCCAGCAGCTTTGGGGACACTTCCTACGAGCAGTACTTC.

Concerning this clone: The junction shows a germline mismatch at one end, possibly a read error. The CDR3 nucleotides read TGTGCATGGAGCGCAGGGGGCGCGGGCACCGGGGAGCTGTTTTTT. Translating it yields CAWSAGGAGTGELFF. V gene TRBV30 combines with J gene TRBJ2-2; 8 nucleotides match TRBD1. CDR3 length equals 15 residues. The germline gives CDR1 GTSNPN, CDR2 SVGIG (reference sequence).

The chain has TRBV28 and TRBJ2-5, with a weak D call TRBD1 (7 bases). The V gene lost 6 bases and the J gene lost 2 bases, with 16 bases spanning the gap. CDR1 is MDHEN, CDR2 SYDVKM, per germline. CDR3 size: 15 residues. The CDR3 loop is CASSLAGQLQETQYF. The CDR3 DNA follows: TGTGCCAGCAGCCTCGCGGGACAGCTTCAAGAGACCCAGTACTTC.

Ten or more counts support this clone. V usage is TRBV23-1 and J usage is TRBJ2-1; D is uncertain. TRBV23-1 is treated as an ORF (open reading frame) with a function not yet certain. CDR3 size: 14 residues. Trimming cost V 3 bases and J 5 bases, with 11 bases left between them. CDR3 sequence (DNA): TGCGCCAGCAGTCACTACGGACCCAACAATGAGCAGTTCTTC. Protein product: CASSHYGPNNEQFF.

This chain uses TRBV6-6 with TRBJ1-2, with unresolved D. The length of the CDR3 is 14 residues. Per the germline V gene, CDR1 is MNHNY and CDR2 is SVGAGI (reference sequence). Trimming cost V 4 bases and J 2 bases, with 11 bases left between them. CDR3 region: CASSWRSGNYGYTF. The CDR3 DNA reads TGTGCCAGCAGTTGGCGCAGTGGGAACTATGGCTACACCTTC.

In this sample, this clone turned up a few times. Within the sample, other DNA sequences also encode this same CDR3. The chain couples TRBV30 to TRBJ1-1; TRBD1 matches 7 bases. Germline V lookup: CDR1 GTSNPN, CDR2 SVGIG (reference sequence). This CDR3 spans 11 amino acids. V was pared by 3 bases and J by 8 bases, with 3 bases of the junction left unmatched. In DNA, the CDR3 is TGTGCCTGGAGCCCGGGACAGGAAGCTTTCTTT. It encodes CAWSPGQEAFF. Full variable domain (remainder filled in from reference TRBV30 and TRBJ1-1): SQTIHQWPATLVQPVGSPLSLECTVEGTSNPNLYWYRQAAGRGLQLLFYSVGIGQISSEVPQNLSASRPQDRQFILSSKKLLLSDSGFYLCAWSPGQEAFFGQGTRLTVV.

The genes are TRBV7-2 and TRBJ2-3, with 9 nucleotides matching TRBD1. The CDR3 totals 16 residues. With V trimmed by 1 base and J by 5 bases, 7 bases remained unmatched. Per the germline V gene, CDR1 is SGHTA and CDR2 is FQGNSA. CDR3 in DNA: TGTGCCAGCAGCTTAGGGGGACAGGGAATGGTAGATACGCAGTATTTT. Its protein product is CASSLGGQGMVDTQYF.

In this sample, this clone turned up a few times. The chain employs TRBV5-1 and TRBJ2-7, with TRBD2 identical over 13 bases. The CDR3 sequence is 17 residues long. The J segment lost 5 bases and the V segment lost 5 bases, leaving 13 bases of the junction unmatched. Germline assignment: CDR1 SGHRS and CDR2 YFSETQ. The CDR3 DNA follows: TGCGCCAGCAGGAGGACTAGCGGGAGACTCACTACCCACGAGCAGTACTTC. The encoded protein is CASRRTSGRLTTHEQYF.

This sequence joins TRBV25-1 and TRBJ1-6, with a tentative D call TRBD1 (5 bases). Germline loops: CDR1 MGHDK, CDR2 SYGVNS. The CDR3 contains 13 residues. V lost 6 bases, J lost 5 bases, and 8 bases lay in between. CDR3 nucleotides: TGTGCCAGCAGAGGGGTCGATAATTCACCCCTCCACTTT. This gives the protein CASRGVDNSPLHF.

J is TRBJ2-7 and V is TRBV6-5; D perhaps matches TRBD2 (6 bases). Germline values: CDR1 MNHEY, CDR2 SVGAGI. V lost 7 bases to trimming and J lost 1 base, with 11 bases between them. The CDR3 extends over 13 amino acids. This CDR3 reads CASTDSGSYEQYF. CDR3 nucleotide sequence: TGTGCCAGCACGGATAGCGGTTCCTACGAGCAGTACTTC.

V and J are TRBV28 and TRBJ1-2; 9 bases match TRBD1. With V trimmed by 10 bases and J by 4 bases, 10 bases remained unmatched. From germline, CDR1 is MDHEN and CDR2 SYDVKM. This CDR3 is 14 amino acids long. This CDR3 is CATPRTGDRYGYTF. CDR3 sequence (DNA): TGTGCCACACCCCGGACAGGGGACCGCTATGGCTACACCTTC.

The chain combines TRBV11-2 with TRBJ2-3; 10 nucleotides agree with TRBD1. The CDR3 runs to 16 residues. V trimming: 3 bases; J trimming: 4 bases; junction bases outside the gene matches: 7. The germline V gene has CDR1 SGHAT and CDR2 FQNNGV. The chain's CDR3 is CASSFGRDRGADTQYF. CDR3 coding DNA: TGTGCCAGCAGCTTCGGCCGGGACAGGGGAGCAGATACGCAGTATTTT.

The chain joins TRBV7-9 to TRBJ1-1; unclear D gene. The ends were cut back, 5 bases at V and 1 base at J, with 14 bases in the middle. Germline V CDR1 and CDR2: SEHNR, FQNEAQ (reference sequence). The CDR3 contains 15 residues. The CDR3 coding sequence is TGTGCCAGCAGCCCGCTCCGCAGGACGAACACTGAAGCTTTCTTT. Amino acid sequence: CASSPLRRTNTEAFF. Full variable domain (remainder filled in from reference TRBV7-9 and TRBJ1-1): DTGVSQNPRHKITKRGQNVTFRCDPISEHNRLYWYRQTLGQGPEFLTYFQNEAQLEKSRLLSDRFSAERPKGSFSTLEIQRTEQGDSAMYLCASSPLRRTNTEAFFGQGTRLTVV.

The CDR3 sequence: CASSPTPDSTDTQYF. The CDR3 DNA sequence: TGTGCCAGCAGTCCAACCCCAGACAGCACAGATACGCAGTATTTT. The V and J genes are TRBV6-6 and TRBJ2-3; D remains ambiguous. CDR1 MNHNY and CDR2 SVGAGI come from the germline V gene (reference sequence). The CDR3 spans 15 residues. Trimming took off 5 bases at V and 0 bases at J, with 12 bases between the two ends.

This chain uses TRBV28 with TRBJ2-7, with D hard to call. This CDR3 spans 13 amino acids. The V and J ends lost 5 bases and 0 bases respectively, with 8 bases between them. Germline CDR1 MDHEN, CDR2 SYDVKM. The CDR3 DNA reads as TGTGCCAGCAGTAAGATTAGCTCCTACGAGCAGTACTTC. Its translation is CASSKISSYEQYF.

CDR3 in DNA: TGTGCCAGCAGTGAAGTTAGAGATTCTGGGGCCAACGTCCTGACTTTC. Its protein product is CASSEVRDSGANVLTF. This chain connects TRBV6-1 to TRBJ2-6, with D uncertain. Trimming removed 1 base from V and 1 base from J, with 8 bases in between. The CDR3 runs 16 residues. Germline V gives CDR1 MNHNS, CDR2 SASEGT.

V gene TRBV10-3 combines with J gene TRBJ1-1; D is ambiguous. The length of the CDR3 is 10 residues. Germline-derived CDR1 and CDR2 are ENHRY and SYGVKD. Trimming left V 3 bases short and J 8 bases short, with 4 bases between. The CDR3 DNA follows: TGTGCCATCAGTGAAGTAGAAGCTTTCTTT. Translating gives CAISEVEAFF.

This clone was seen a few times. The chain couples TRBV4-1 to TRBJ2-1; 14 bases are shared with TRBD2. The CDR3 contains 17 residues. Germline lookup yields CDR1 MGHRA and CDR2 YSYEKL. V lost 0 bases to trimming and J lost 8 bases; unmatched junction nucleotides: 6. This chain's CDR3 is CASSQDYGTSGSYEQFF. The CDR3 nucleotides are TGCGCCAGCAGCCAAGATTACGGGACTAGCGGGAGCTATGAGCAGTTCTTC.

The CDR3 bases are TGTGCCAGCAGTGAAGGTCCGCTTTTACAACTGTTTTTT. This gives the protein CASSEGPLLQLFF. The rearrangement joins TRBV6-1 to TRBJ1-4, with D hard to call. There are 13 residues in the CDR3. CDR1 is MNHNS and CDR2 is SASEGT in the germline V gene. V shed 1 base and J shed 12 bases, with 12 bases lying between them.

V gene TRBV11-3 combines with J gene TRBJ2-1, with D possibly TRBD2 on 5 matching bases. The CDR3 sequence is 15 residues long. Trimming stripped 2 bases from V and 9 bases from J, with 17 bases between. Germline loops: CDR1 SGHNT, CDR2 YENEEA. The CDR3 DNA reads as TGTGCCAGCAGCTTAAATCGCGGGTCGGGTGCTGAGCAGTTCTTC. It yields the protein CASSLNRGSGAEQFF.

This chain links TRBV5-1 with TRBJ2-5; a weak D match, TRBD1 (5 bases). Trimming removed 1 base at V and 4 bases at J, with 17 bases between. Germline CDR1 is SGHRS and CDR2 is YFSETQ. The CDR3 extends over 16 amino acids. DNA of the CDR3: TGCGCCAGCAGCTTGTCCGGCAGGGCGATGGGAGAGACCCAGTACTTC. It specifies CASSLSGRAMGETQYF.

The chain is built from TRBV6-1 and TRBJ2-2, with D possibly TRBD2 on 5 matching bases. V lost 6 bases and J 6 bases, leaving 20 bases between the germline ends. Germline V CDR1 and CDR2: MNHNS, SASEGT. This CDR3 has 16 amino acids. This CDR3 is CASSEPGPRRPGELFF. The CDR3 DNA follows: TGTGCCAGCAGCGAACCCGGGCCAAGGAGGCCCGGGGAGCTGTTTTTT.

V and J are TRBV7-2 and TRBJ2-1; TRBD2 agrees at 10 bases. Per the germline V gene, CDR1 is SGHTA and CDR2 is FQGNSA. V lost 3 bases and J lost 8; bases outside the gene matches: 13. The CDR3 runs 17 residues. CDR3 in amino acids: CASSFFSGRAVGDEQFF. CDR3 bases: TGTGCCAGCAGCTTTTTCAGCGGGAGGGCCGTCGGCGATGAGCAGTTCTTC.

The rearrangement links TRBV21-1 to TRBJ2-7; the D segment call TRBD2 is taken from the table without a DNA check. TRBV21-1 is reported as a pseudogene. The length of the CDR3 is 16 residues. CDR3 DNA sequence: TGTGCCAGCACCATCCCGGTGGGAGTATTCTATTGCTCTCTGGACTTC. Residues: CASTIPVGVFYCSLDF.

This chain joins TRBV5-1 and TRBJ2-7, with TRBD2 as a possible D gene (6 bases). The ends were cut back, 4 bases at V and 6 bases at J, with 20 bases in the middle. The CDR3 is 15 amino acids. Germline V gene data show CDR1 as SGHRS and CDR2 as YFSETQ. The CDR3 here is CASSATTSLGGEQYF. CDR3 DNA sequence: TGCGCCAGCAGCGCCACGACTAGTTTAGGTGGCGAGCAGTACTTC. Variable domain in full (rest from reference TRBV5-1 and TRBJ2-7): KAGVTQTPRYLIKTRGQQVTLSCSPISGHRSVSWYQQTPGQGLQFLFEYFSETQRNKGNFPGRFSGRQFSNSRSEMNVSTLELGDSALYLCASSATTSLGGEQYFGPGTRLTVT.